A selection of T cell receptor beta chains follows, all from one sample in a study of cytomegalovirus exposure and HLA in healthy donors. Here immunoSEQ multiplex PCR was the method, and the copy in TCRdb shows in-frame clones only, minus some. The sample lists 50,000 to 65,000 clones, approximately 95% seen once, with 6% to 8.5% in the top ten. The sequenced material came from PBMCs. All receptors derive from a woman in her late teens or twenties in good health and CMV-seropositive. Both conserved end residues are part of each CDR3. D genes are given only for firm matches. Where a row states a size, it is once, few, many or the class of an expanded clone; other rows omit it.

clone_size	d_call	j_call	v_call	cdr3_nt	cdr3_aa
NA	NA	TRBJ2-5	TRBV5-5	TGTGCCAGCAGCTCAGGGGACCGGGTGGAGCAAGAGACCCAGTACTTC	CASSSGDRVEQETQYF
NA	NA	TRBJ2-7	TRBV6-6	TGTGCCAGCGAATTCGGAGAAAGCTACGAGCAGTACTTC	CASEFGESYEQYF
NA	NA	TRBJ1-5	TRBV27	TGTGCCAGCAGTCGAAAGACAGGCACTCAGCCCCAGCATTTT	CASSRKTGTQPQHF
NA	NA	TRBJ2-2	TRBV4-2	TGTGCCAGCAGCCGAAATGGACAGCCCGGGGAGCTGTTTTTT	CASSRNGQPGELFF
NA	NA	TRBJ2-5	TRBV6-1	TGTGTGGGTGGAGGGGAGACCCAGTACTTC	CVGGGETQYF
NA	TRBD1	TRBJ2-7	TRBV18	TGTGCCAGCTCAGCAAGACAGGGAATGGTCTACGAGCAGTACTTC	CASSARQGMVYEQYF
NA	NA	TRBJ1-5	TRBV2	TGTGCCAGCAGTTCGGGCACTAGACATCAGCCCCAGCATTTT	CASSSGTRHQPQHF
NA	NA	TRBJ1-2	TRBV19	TGTGCCAGTAGCCCACTCGAGAGCTATGGCTACACCTTC	CASSPLESYGYTF
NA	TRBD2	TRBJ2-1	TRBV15	TGTGCCACCAGCGGGAGGGTCTGGTATGAGCAGTTCTTC	CATSGRVWYEQFF
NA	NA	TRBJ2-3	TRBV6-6	TGTGCCAGCAGTTTCACCTACTTCACAGATACGCAGTATTTT	CASSFTYFTDTQYF
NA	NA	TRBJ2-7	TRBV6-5	TGTGCCAGCAGCCAGGGCCAGGGGAAGTACTTC	CASSQGQGKYF
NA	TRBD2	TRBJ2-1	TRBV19	TGTGCCAGTAGTGGAAGCGGGGGGCCTATCAATGAGCAGTTCTTC	CASSGSGGPINEQFF
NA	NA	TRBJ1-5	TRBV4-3	TGCGCCAGCAGCCAAGCCCAAGTCCCAGGTCAGCCCCAGCATTTT	CASSQAQVPGQPQHF
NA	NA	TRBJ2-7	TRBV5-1	TGCGCCAGCAGCTTTACGGGTGCATCCTACGAGCAGTACTTC	CASSFTGASYEQYF
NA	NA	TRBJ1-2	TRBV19	TGTGCCAGTAATAGTCCGGCAGGGAGGAATACTGGTGGCTACACCTTC	CASNSPAGRNTGGYTF
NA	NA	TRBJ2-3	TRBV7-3	TGTGCCAGCAGCCAGAGGATCCTAGATACGCAGTATTTT	CASSQRILDTQYF
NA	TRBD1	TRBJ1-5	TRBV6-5	TGTGCCAGCAGACGGACAGGGCCGGGAGATCAGCCCCAGCATTTT	CASRRTGPGDQPQHF
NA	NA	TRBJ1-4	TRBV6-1	TGTGCCAGCAGTGAAACACCGGCAGGGGCTGAAAAACTGTTTTTT	CASSETPAGAEKLFF
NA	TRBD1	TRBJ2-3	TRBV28	TGTGCCAGCAGTTTTCCGGACAGGACCAATACGCAGTATTTT	CASSFPDRTNTQYF
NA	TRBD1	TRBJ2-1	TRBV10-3	TGTGCCAGCTCCCCCTCGACAGGGGACAATGAGCAGTTCTTC	CASSPSTGDNEQFF
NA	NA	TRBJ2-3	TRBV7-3	TGTGCCAGCACCCGATCCGGGGGTAACACAGATACGCAGTATTTT	CASTRSGGNTDTQYF
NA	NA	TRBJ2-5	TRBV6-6	TGTGCCAGCAGTTACTCGGGTAGCGTGGAGACCCAGTACTTC	CASSYSGSVETQYF
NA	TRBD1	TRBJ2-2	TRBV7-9	TGTGCCAGCAGATCGACAGGGAGCACCGGGGAGCTGTTTTTT	CASRSTGSTGELFF
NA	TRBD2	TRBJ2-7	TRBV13	TGTGCCAGCAGCATCAAAGCGGGAGGGCCGCGCGAGCAGTACTTC	CASSIKAGGPREQYF
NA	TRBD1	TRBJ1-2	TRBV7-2	TGTGCCAGCAGCTTAGCCCAGGACAGGGGGCTCCATGGCTACACCTTC	CASSLAQDRGLHGYTF
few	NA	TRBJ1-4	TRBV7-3	TGTGCCAGCAGCGCCCTGAGGAGTCAAGGTGAAAAACTGTTTTTT	CASSALRSQGEKLFF
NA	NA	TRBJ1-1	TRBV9	TGTGCCAGCAGCGCACTAACCTTAACAGGGCCAAACACTGAAGCTTTCTTT	CASSALTLTGPNTEAFF
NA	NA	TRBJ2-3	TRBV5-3	TGTGCCAGAAGCTTGAGTTGGGGGGCAGATACGCAGTATTTT	CARSLSWGADTQYF
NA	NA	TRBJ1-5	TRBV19	TGTGCCAGTACCGAGACCCGGGAAAATCAGCCCCAGCATTTT	CASTETRENQPQHF
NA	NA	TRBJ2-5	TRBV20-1	TGCAGTGAGGGGGTCCAAGAGACCCAGTACTTC	CSEGVQETQYF
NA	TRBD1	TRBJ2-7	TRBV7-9	TGTGCCAGCGGACCGGGACAGCTATCCTACGAGCAGTACTTC	CASGPGQLSYEQYF